Listed below are T cell receptor beta chains from one sample, sequenced in a study of blood T cells in healthy people across ages. TCRdb processed the 5' RACE reads anew with MiXCR; each CDR3 protein has one entry. The table lists over 1,200,000 distinct CDR3 sequences, around 59% of them singletons. The sequencing input was blood. The source is a young man in good health. Each CDR3 is given with its conserved first and last residue. Each record gives: D gene, V gene, J gene, clone size, CDR3 protein, CDR3 DNA. D genes are given only for firm matches. Expanded clones get a size class; other rows say once, few or many, or leave the size out.

.	TRBV4-3	TRBJ2-1	few	CASSQRLNEQFF	TGCGCCAGCAGCCAGCGACTCAATGAGCAGTTCTTC
TRBD2	TRBV7-2	TRBJ2-5	few	CASSPQTSAQETQYF	TGTGCCAGCAGCCCGCAGACTAGCGCCCAAGAGACCCAGTACTTC
.	TRBV20-1	TRBJ2-7	.	CSARDRRAEQYF	TGCAGTGCTAGAGATCGAAGGGCCGAGCAGTACTTC
TRBD1	TRBV5-1	TRBJ2-4	.	CASSWTGVEGKNIQYF	TGCGCCAGTAGCTGGACAGGGGTTGAGGGCAAAAACATTCAGTACTTC
TRBD2	TRBV4-1	TRBJ2-3	.	CASSPTGLAGGPSTDTQYF	TGCGCCAGCAGCCCCACGGGACTAGCGGGAGGGCCTTCCACAGATACGCAGTATTTT
.	TRBV7-6	TRBJ2-5	.	CASRTGTGGTQYF	TGTGCCAGCAGAACCGGGACCGGGGGGACCCAGTACTTC
.	TRBV7-9	TRBJ2-7	.	CASSGGTVSSYEQYF	TGTGCCAGCAGCGGCGGGACGGTGAGCTCCTACGAGCAGTACTTC
TRBD2	TRBV5-1	TRBJ2-7	once	CASSVGLAGAGEQYF	TGCGCCAGCAGCGTGGGACTAGCGGGTGCAGGCGAGCAGTACTTC
.	TRBV20-1	TRBJ1-2	few	CSGGGSDDYGYTF	TGCAGTGGAGGAGGGTCGGACGACTATGGCTACACCTTC
TRBD2	TRBV20-1	TRBJ2-1	.	CSARSASGAHNEQFF	TGCAGTGCTAGAAGCGCTAGCGGGGCCCACAATGAGCAGTTCTTC
.	TRBV12-3/TRBV12-4	TRBJ2-4	.	CASSGVGVRYDLNIQYF	TGTGCCAGCAGTGGAGTAGGAGTCCGGTACGATTTAAACATTCAGTACTTC
.	TRBV29-1	TRBJ1-2	.	CGAPQVDYGYTF	TGCGGCGCTCCGCAGGTAGACTATGGCTACACCTTC
TRBD1	TRBV4-1	TRBJ1-2	few	CASSQDPLGLGQGNHGYTF	TGCGCCAGCAGCCAAGATCCTCTAGGCCTGGGACAGGGGAATCATGGCTACACCTTC
.	TRBV29-1	TRBJ1-6	.	CSVAETVNSPLHF	TGCAGTGTTGCGGAGACAGTTAATTCACCCCTCCACTTT
TRBD1	TRBV10-3	TRBJ1-6	.	CAISFVPGQENSPLHF	TGTGCCATCAGTTTTGTTCCGGGACAGGAGAATTCACCCCTCCACTTT
.	TRBV4-3	TRBJ2-7	.	CASSQDEATAYEQYF	TGCGCCAGCAGCCAAGATGAGGCGACAGCCTACGAGCAGTACTTC
.	TRBV10-2	TRBJ2-1	.	CASGDWNEQFF	TGCGCCAGCGGTGATTGGAATGAGCAGTTCTTC
.	TRBV20-1	TRBJ1-4	.	CSADPRGFSNEKLFF	TGCAGTGCGGACCCCCGGGGTTTCTCTAATGAAAAACTGTTTTTT
.	TRBV20-1	TRBJ2-7	.	CSANMQGRGSYEQYF	TGCAGTGCTAACATGCAGGGTAGGGGTTCCTACGAGCAGTACTTC
.	TRBV29-1	TRBJ2-7	.	CSVTTGSEQYF	TGCAGCGTTACTACAGGGTCCGAGCAGTACTTC
.	TRBV24-1	TRBJ2-3	.	CATSEEGTDTQYF	TGTGCCACCAGTGAGGAGGGCACAGATACGCAGTATTTT
TRBD2	TRBV12-3/TRBV12-4	TRBJ2-3	.	CASSLRRAGSTDTDTQYF	TGTGCCAGCAGCCTTCGGAGAGCGGGGTCGACCGACACAGATACGCAGTATTTT
.	TRBV27	TRBJ2-7	once	CASRRPPGNEQYF	TGTGCCAGCCGGAGACCTCCAGGGAACGAGCAGTACTTC
.	TRBV4-1	TRBJ2-7	.	CASSSRLGIEQYF	TGCGCCAGCAGCTCTCGACTAGGGATCGAGCAGTACTTC
.	TRBV7-2	TRBJ2-7	.	CASSFPRYEQYF	TGTGCCAGCAGCTTCCCTCGGTACGAGCAGTACTTC
TRBD2	TRBV25-1	TRBJ2-3	.	CASSEFSGGGTDTQYF	TGTGCCAGCAGTGAATTTAGCGGGGGGGGCACAGATACGCAGTATTTT
TRBD2	TRBV29-1	TRBJ2-7	.	CSGAGDHEQYF	TGCAGCGGAGCGGGGGACCACGAGCAGTACTTC
.	TRBV7-2	TRBJ2-7	once	CASSHDWGEQYF	TGTGCCAGCAGCCACGACTGGGGCGAGCAGTACTTC
TRBD1	TRBV20-1	TRBJ2-1	many	CSARVSGTDHNEQFF	TGCAGTGCTAGAGTGTCCGGGACAGACCACAATGAGCAGTTCTTC
.	TRBV6-5	TRBJ1-2	.	CASSYLRGGYTF	TGTGCCAGCAGTTACCTCCGGGGGGGCTACACCTTC
.	TRBV5-1	TRBJ1-2	.	CASSPRDANYGYTF	TGCGCCAGCAGCCCGCGGGACGCTAACTATGGCTACACCTTC
TRBD2	TRBV20-1	TRBJ2-7	few	CSALAGDYSYEQYF	TGCAGTGCTTTAGCGGGAGATTACTCCTACGAGCAGTACTTC
.	TRBV25-1	TRBJ2-3	.	CASTPGSRTASTDTQYF	TGTGCCAGCACCCCAGGCAGTAGGACCGCTTCCACAGATACGCAGTATTTT
.	TRBV7-8	TRBJ1-6	.	CASSKGGNRESSPLHF	TGTGCCAGCAGTAAAGGTGGCAACAGGGAGAGTTCACCCCTCCACTTT
.	TRBV7-9	TRBJ2-7	many	CASTRGSYEQYF	TGTGCCAGCACGCGGGGCTCCTACGAGCAGTACTTC
TRBD1	TRBV2	TRBJ2-1	.	CASGNRGQSYNEQFF	TGTGCCAGCGGCAACAGGGGGCAAAGCTACAATGAGCAGTTCTTC
.	TRBV10-1	TRBJ1-1	few	CASIKKGDNFEAFF	TGCGCCAGCATTAAAAAGGGGGACAACTTTGAAGCTTTCTTT
.	TRBV2	TRBJ2-1	.	CASFTGTNNEQFF	TGTGCCAGCTTTACCGGGACAAACAATGAGCAGTTCTTC
.	TRBV4-3	TRBJ2-7	.	CASSQARGQANLYEQYF	TGCGCCAGCAGCCAAGCCCGGGGACAAGCGAACCTCTACGAGCAGTACTTC
TRBD1	TRBV7-6	TRBJ2-1	.	CASSWTGGDPNEQFF	TGTGCCAGCAGCTGGACAGGGGGCGATCCCAATGAGCAGTTCTTC
.	TRBV24-1	TRBJ1-2	.	CATSDPGNRGSYTF	TGTGCCACCAGTGACCCAGGGAATCGAGGTAGCTACACCTTC
.	TRBV7-9	TRBJ2-7	few	CASSKTVTYSYEQYF	TGTGCCAGCAGCAAGACAGTTACTTACTCCTACGAGCAGTACTTC
.	TRBV20-1	TRBJ1-1	.	CSARISRGGTEAFF	TGCAGTGCTAGGATATCCAGGGGTGGGACTGAAGCTTTCTTT
TRBD2	TRBV5-1	TRBJ2-5	.	CASSSSGRRETQYF	TGCGCCAGCAGCAGTAGCGGGAGAAGGGAGACCCAGTACTTC